The 10 T cell receptor beta chains in this list originate from one sample, sequenced in a study of a mutant IDH1 vaccine in newly diagnosed glioma. Time point here: baseline, week 1 (first vaccination visit). Treatment indicated: pre-vaccination baseline after standard-of-care therapy. Here immunoSEQ multiplex PCR was the method, and the copy in TCRdb shows in-frame clones only, minus some. The repertoire holds approximately 54,000 clones, with roughly 80% as singletons. This material consisted of PBMCs, taken from a glioma patient treated with radiotherapy, temozolomide or both. These receptors were taken from a man aged 18 to 30 with glioma.

This chain connects TRBV9 to TRBJ1-5; D uncertain. In germline, CDR1 is SGDLS, CDR2 YYNGEE. The CDR3 runs to 13 residues. The germline V and J ends were trimmed by 4 bases and 2 bases, with 7 bases remaining between them. The CDR3 region has the DNA TGTGCCAGCAGCCCCTCGGGCAATCAGCCCCAGCATTTT. Its translation: CASSPSGNQPQHF.

The gene calls are TRBV10-3 and TRBJ1-4; 7 nucleotides align to TRBD1. V lost 10 bases and J lost 0; bases outside the gene matches: 5. Germline CDR1 reads ENHRY; CDR2 reads SYGVKD. The CDR3 has 14 amino acids. The CDR3 is CATKGASTNEKLFF. The CDR3 nucleotides read TGTGCCACCAAGGGGGCCTCAACTAATGAAAAACTGTTTTTT.

V is TRBV5-6 and J is TRBJ1-5; D is unclear. The V end lost 0 bases, the J end lost 0 bases, and 16 bases lay between the germline ends. Germline lookup yields CDR1 SGHDT and CDR2 YYEEEE. The CDR3 contains 18 residues. CDR3: CASSLARPGPYSNQPQHF. CDR3 nucleotide sequence: TGTGCCAGCAGCTTGGCGCGACCCGGGCCCTATAGCAATCAGCCCCAGCATTTT. The complete variable domain, with remaining parts taken from reference TRBV5-6 and TRBJ1-5, reads DAGVTQSPTHLIKTRGQQVTLRCSPKSGHDTVSWYQQALGQGPQFIFQYYEEEERQRGNFPDRFSGHQFPNYSSELNVNALLLGDSALYLCASSLARPGPYSNQPQHFGDGTRLSIL.

The rearrangement joins TRBV29-1 to TRBJ1-4; tentatively, D is TRBD1 (6 bases). V was shortened by 5 bases and J by 6 bases, with 19 bases between the two germline ends. The CDR3 is 15 amino acids. Germline assignment: CDR1 SQVTM and CDR2 ANQGSEA. CDR3 sequence: CSVKPWGAKDEKLFF. The CDR3 bases are TGCAGCGTTAAGCCCTGGGGGGCGAAAGATGAAAAACTGTTTTTT.

The V and J genes are TRBV30 and TRBJ1-4; the D is unclear. The CDR3 covers 16 residues. V was trimmed by 5 bases and J by 8 bases, leaving 24 bases between them. Germline V gives CDR1 GTSNPN, CDR2 SVGIG (reference sequence). This chain's CDR3 is CAWGLLSAEGREKLFF. The DNA of the CDR3 is TGTGCCTGGGGATTGTTGAGCGCCGAGGGTAGAGAAAAACTGTTTTTT.

This clone was observed a single time. The V call is TRBV6-6, the J call TRBJ1-4; perhaps TRBD1 as D (5 bases). The germline V gene encodes CDR1 MNHNY and CDR2 SVGAGI (reference sequence). The CDR3 covers 14 residues. With 2 bases removed from V and 3 bases from J, the gap between germline ends came to 7 bases. This CDR3 reads CASSYGDSNEKLFF. The CDR3 DNA reads as TGTGCCAGCAGTTACGGGGACTCTAATGAAAAACTGTTTTTT.

The chain has TRBV6-6 and TRBJ2-1, with D possibly being TRBD2 (5 bases). V gave up 10 bases and J gave up 0 bases, with 10 bases separating them. This CDR3 contains 13 residues. The germline CDR1 and CDR2 sequences are MNHNY and SVGAGI (reference sequence). The chain's CDR3 is CAIAGSSYNEQFF. The CDR3 coding sequence is TGTGCCATCGCGGGCAGCTCCTACAATGAGCAGTTCTTC.

The J gene is TRBJ1-2, the V gene TRBV5-1; possibly TRBD1 for D (6 bases). The germline V and J ends were trimmed by 4 bases and 3 bases, with 19 bases remaining between them. The CDR3 runs 16 residues. The germline V gene has CDR1 SGHRS and CDR2 YFSETQ. CDR3 nucleotides: TGCGCCAGCAGCCCTGAGGGGGGCCACCCCTACTATGGCTACACCTTC. This encodes CASSPEGGHPYYGYTF.

The chain couples TRBV5-4 to TRBJ2-3; perhaps TRBD2 as D (5 bases). CDR1 and CDR2 from the germline V gene are SGHNT and YYREEE (reference sequence). V dropped 0 bases and J dropped 2 bases, with 10 bases sitting between them. This CDR3 comprises 15 residues. The CDR3 loop is CASSLGGPHTDTQYF. Here the CDR3 DNA reads TGTGCCAGCAGCTTGGGAGGGCCGCACACAGATACGCAGTATTTT.

The chain recombines TRBV30 with TRBJ1-1; D not certain. From germline, CDR1 is GTSNPN and CDR2 SVGIG (reference sequence). The CDR3 sequence is 14 residues long. V lost 4 bases to trimming and J lost 0 bases, with 12 bases between them. CDR3 in amino acids: CAWTVGNLNTEAFF. CDR3 in DNA: TGTGCCTGGACAGTCGGCAACCTGAACACTGAAGCTTTCTTT. The complete variable domain, with remaining parts taken from reference TRBV30 and TRBJ1-1, reads SQTIHQWPATLVQPVGSPLSLECTVEGTSNPNLYWYRQAAGRGLQLLFYSVGIGQISSEVPQNLSASRPQDRQFILSSKKLLLSDSGFYLCAWTVGNLNTEAFFGQGTRLTVV.